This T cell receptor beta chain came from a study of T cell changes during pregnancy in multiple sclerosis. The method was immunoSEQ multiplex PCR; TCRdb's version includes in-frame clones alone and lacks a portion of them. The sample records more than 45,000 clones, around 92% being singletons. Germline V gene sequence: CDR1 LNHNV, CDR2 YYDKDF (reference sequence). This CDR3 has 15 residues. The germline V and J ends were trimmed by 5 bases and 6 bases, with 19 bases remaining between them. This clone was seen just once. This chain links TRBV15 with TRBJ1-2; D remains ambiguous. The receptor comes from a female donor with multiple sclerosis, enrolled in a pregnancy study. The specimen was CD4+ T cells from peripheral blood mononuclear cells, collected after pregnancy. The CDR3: CATSPGSVFGDGYTF. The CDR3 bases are TGTGCCACCAGCCCTGGATCGGTTTTCGGGGATGGCTACACCTTC.